Listed below are T cell receptor beta chains from one sample, sequenced in a study of cytomegalovirus exposure and HLA in healthy donors. Profiled with immunoSEQ multiplex PCR; TCRdb holds only in-frame clones, not every one. The sample records under 200,000 clones, 86% being singletons. Specimen: PBMCs. The receptor set was obtained from a woman younger than 45 in good health and CMV-seronegative. The CDR3 runs from the conserved cysteine through the conserved F or W. The D gene is left open where the match is weak.

TRBV7-3,TRBJ1-1,NA,TGTGCCAGCAGCTTAAAGCGGAACACTGAAGCTTTCTTT,CASSLKRNTEAFF
TRBV6-5,TRBJ1-2,NA,TGTGCCAGCAGTCCGCCGTCAGGCCTAGATGGCTACACCTTC,CASSPPSGLDGYTF
TRBV7-9,TRBJ2-7,NA,TGTGCCAGCAGCTTCGCAGGTTACTACGAGCAGTACTTC,CASSFAGYYEQYF
TRBV7-3,TRBJ2-2,NA,TGTGCCAGCAGCGAGGACTCGACCGGGGAGCTGTTTTTT,CASSEDSTGELFF
TRBV4-3,TRBJ2-7,NA,TGCGCCAGCAGCCAAGCTGCCAGCTCCTACGAGCAGTACTTC,CASSQAASSYEQYF
TRBV11-2,TRBJ1-1,NA,TGTGCCAGCAGCTCTAGTGGGAATTTGAACACTGAAGCTTTCTTT,CASSSSGNLNTEAFF
TRBV18,TRBJ1-4,TRBD1,TGTGCCAGCTCACCGAGCTTGACAGGGGCTAATGAAAAACTGTTTTTT,CASSPSLTGANEKLFF
TRBV6-5,TRBJ2-7,TRBD1,TGTGCCAGCAGTCGTACACGGACAGGGTGCTACTTC,CASSRTRTGCYF
TRBV18,TRBJ2-3,NA,TGTGCCAGCTCACCACTCATCCCGAAAAGCACAGATACGCAGTATTTT,CASSPLIPKSTDTQYF
TRBV2,TRBJ2-2,NA,TGTGCCAGCCAAGGGGACTCACCAGTCGCCGGGGAGCTGTTTTTT,CASQGDSPVAGELFF
TRBV27,TRBJ2-7,TRBD2,TGTGCCAGCAGTCGAGCGGGGCTCTACGAGCAGTACTTC,CASSRAGLYEQYF
TRBV6-6,TRBJ2-1,NA,TGTGCCAGCAGCAACGTGGACAGTAGAGAGCAGTTCTTC,CASSNVDSREQFF
TRBV5-1,TRBJ2-7,NA,TGCGCCAGCAGCTTGGCTTCAGGGCCCAACGAGCAGTACTTC,CASSLASGPNEQYF
TRBV5-6,TRBJ1-2,NA,TGTGCCAGCAGTTTTTCCTCCAGCGCCGGGACTCGTTACTTC,CASSFSSSAGTRYF